This T cell receptor beta chain derives from a study of breast tumors, draining lymph nodes, adjacent tissues. Overall study results and limits: Tumor and nontumor repertoires were significantly more similar in luminal-like than in basal-like breast cancer. The data were judged consistent with most tumor T cells coming from lymph node and expanding in tumor.

The CDR3 is 13 residues long. Germline CDR1 is DFQATT and CDR2 is SNEGSKA (reference sequence). Deletions cut 3 bases from V and 4 bases from J, with 10 bases between. MiXCR, applied by TCRdb to the multiplex PCR reads, yields one record per CDR3 protein. The data show 250,000 or so distinct CDR3 sequences, with roughly 30% seen just once and more than 0.85% held by the top ten. This clonotype was picked up many times. Its cognate antigen is unknown. Axillary draining lymph nodes of breast cancer patients supplied the node samples. The sequence derives from a female donor with breast cancer. Some clones in this sample may be carry-over from other donors' samples. The chain uses TRBV20-1 and TRBJ1-5; D unresolved. Input material: axillary lymph node tissue. The CDR3, as DNA: TGCAGTGCTAGTTACAGCTTAAATCAGCCCCAGCATTTT. Translated: CSASYSLNQPQHF.